Below, one T cell receptor (beta chain) is given with its context. Its specificity is not known. This sample was taken from a study of post-analysis software for immune sequencing data. Unique molecular identifiers were carried by the TCR beta cDNA libraries. From around 1 to 10 million T cells, 450,000 to 550,000 cDNA molecules were obtained. TCRdb reprocessed the PCR reads with MiXCR, giving one entry per CDR3 protein. The sample carries some 700,000 distinct CDR3 sequences, around 64% recorded once. The CDR3 is 13 residues long. Looked up from germline, CDR1 is SQVTM and CDR2 is ANQGSEA. Trimming left V 3 bases short and J 5 bases short, with 13 bases between. Notes on the study in general: Elevated frequency relative to controls characterized 4 or 5 TRBV segments in patients, TRBV5-6, TRBV5-1 and TRBV20-1 among them.

The chain recombines TRBV29-1 with TRBJ2-5; D could derive from TRBD1 or TRBD2 (5 bases each). Sequenced sample: blood. This sequence was found in a girl aged 2 to 10 with multiple sclerosis. The CDR3 reads CSVEVGETETQYF. As DNA, the CDR3 is TGCAGCGTTGAGGTGGGGGAGACCGAGACCCAGTACTTC.